This TCR beta chain emerged from a study of blood T cell repertoires in COVID-19. Trimming stripped 2 bases from V and 7 bases from J, with 13 bases between. The germline gives CDR1 SGHRS, CDR2 YFSETQ. The CDR3 is made up of 14 amino acids. TCRdb's copy holds only in-frame clones and misses some; the assay was immunoSEQ multiplex PCR. In the table there are about 190,000 clones, 85% to 90% of which are singletons. The specimen sequenced was peripheral blood. The source of this sequence is a man in his fifties with acute or convalescent COVID-19. This rearrangement joins TRBV5-1 to TRBJ2-1, with D perhaps TRBD2 (5 bases). CDR3 sequence (DNA): TGCGCCAGCAGCTTCTCGCTAGCTGTGAATGAGCAGTTCTTC. This gives the protein CASSFSLAVNEQFF.